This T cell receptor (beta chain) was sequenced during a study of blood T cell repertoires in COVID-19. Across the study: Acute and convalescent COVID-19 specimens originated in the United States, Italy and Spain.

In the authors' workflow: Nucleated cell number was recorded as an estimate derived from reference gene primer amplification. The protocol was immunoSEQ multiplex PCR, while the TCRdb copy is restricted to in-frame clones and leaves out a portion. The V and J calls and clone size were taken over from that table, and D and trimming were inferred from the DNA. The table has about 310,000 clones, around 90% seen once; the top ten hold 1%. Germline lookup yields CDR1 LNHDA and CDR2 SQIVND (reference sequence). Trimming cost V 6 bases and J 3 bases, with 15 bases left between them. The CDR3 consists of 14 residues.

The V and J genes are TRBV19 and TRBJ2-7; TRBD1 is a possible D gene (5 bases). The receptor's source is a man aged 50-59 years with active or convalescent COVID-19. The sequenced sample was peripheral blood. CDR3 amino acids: CASRAAGIYYEQYF. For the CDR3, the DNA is TGTGCCAGTAGAGCTGCAGGGATTTACTACGAGCAGTACTTC.